This TCR beta chain came from a study of T-cell reconstitution after alpha-beta-depleted transplantation in children. Unique molecular identifiers tagged the TCRbeta library. TCRdb processed the PCR reads anew with MiXCR; each CDR3 protein has one entry. The sample has about 500,000 distinct CDR3 sequences, around a third seen once. V dropped 7 bases and J dropped 5; count of bases not matched to a gene: 7. Germline V gives CDR1 MNHNS, CDR2 SASEGT. The CDR3 consists of 14 residues. The V call is TRBV6-1, the J call TRBJ2-1; 8 bases align to TRBD1. The source material was PBMCs from the stem cell graft donor, sampled from the stem cell graft. The clonotype was recovered from a human donor who donated a stem cell graft to a child with aplastic anemia. As DNA, the CDR3 is TGTGCCAGCACCGACAGGGGTTGGGACAATGAGCAGTTCTTC. This translates into CASTDRGWDNEQFF.